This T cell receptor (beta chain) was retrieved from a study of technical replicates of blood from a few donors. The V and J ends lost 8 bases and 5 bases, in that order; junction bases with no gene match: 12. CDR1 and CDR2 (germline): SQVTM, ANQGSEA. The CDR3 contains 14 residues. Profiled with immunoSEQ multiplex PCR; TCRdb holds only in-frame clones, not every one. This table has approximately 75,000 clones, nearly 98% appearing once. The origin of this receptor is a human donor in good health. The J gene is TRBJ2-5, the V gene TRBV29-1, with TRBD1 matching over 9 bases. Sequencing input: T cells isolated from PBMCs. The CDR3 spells CSTSGTGIVETQYF. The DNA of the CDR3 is TGCAGCACCAGTGGGACAGGGATCGTCGAGACCCAGTACTTC. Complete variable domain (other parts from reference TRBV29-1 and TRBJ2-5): SAVISQKPSRDICQRGTSLTIQCQVDSQVTMMFWYRQQPGQSLTLIATANQGSEATYESGFVIDKFPISRPNLTFSTLTVSNMSPEDSSIYLCSTSGTGIVETQYFGPGTRLLVL.